A selection of T cell receptor beta chains follows, all from one sample in a study of shared clonotypes between healthy human individuals. Clones were read by immunoSEQ multiplex PCR, and TCRdb kept only the in-frame ones, dropping some. The data contain around 2,100,000 clones, about 95% of them singletons. Sequenced: naive CD8+ T cells sorted from blood. These TCRs come from a man aged 18 to 30 in good health. Both conserved end residues are part of each CDR3. D genes are given only for firm matches. Clone size is given for some rows only: seen once, a few or many times, or a class if the clone is expanded.

clone size	D gene	J gene	V gene	CDR3 protein	CDR3 DNA
NA	TRBD2	TRBJ2-3	TRBV9	CASSAGTSGGLTDTQYF	TGTGCCAGCAGCGCGGGGACTAGCGGGGGCCTCACAGATACGCAGTATTTT
NA	NA	TRBJ1-5	TRBV4-1	CASSPRDHNQPQHF	TGCGCCAGCAGCCCCCGGGACCACAATCAGCCCCAGCATTTT
NA	TRBD1	TRBJ2-7	TRBV5-8	CASSFRQGVEQYF	TGTGCCAGCAGCTTTCGACAGGGGGTCGAGCAGTACTTC
NA	NA	TRBJ2-7	TRBV10-1	CASSDYHDGDEQYF	TGCGCCAGCAGTGACTATCATGACGGAGACGAGCAGTACTTC
NA	NA	TRBJ2-7	TRBV2	CASSLGTGYEQYF	TGTGCCAGCAGTCTCGGTACTGGTTACGAGCAGTACTTC
NA	TRBD2	TRBJ2-1	TRBV27	CASSFSRGEIEHEQFF	TGTGCCAGCAGTTTCTCGCGGGGGGAGATTGAACATGAGCAGTTCTTC
NA	NA	TRBJ1-1	TRBV6-5	CATSYSKLTEAFF	TGTGCCACCTCATACTCAAAACTCACTGAAGCTTTCTTT
NA	TRBD1	TRBJ2-7	TRBV9	CASSVGPGTGDTYEQYF	TGTGCCAGCAGCGTAGGTCCGGGGACAGGGGACACCTACGAGCAGTACTTC
NA	TRBD1	TRBJ2-2	TRBV29-1	CSVEGQENTGELFF	TGCAGCGTTGAGGGACAGGAGAACACCGGGGAGCTGTTTTTT
NA	NA	TRBJ2-1	TRBV5-1	CASSLVGGPYNEQFF	TGCGCCAGCAGCTTAGTGGGGGGCCCTTACAATGAGCAGTTCTTC
NA	TRBD2	TRBJ2-1	TRBV6-5	CASSYSAGGYNEQFF	TGTGCCAGCAGTTACTCTGCGGGGGGGTACAATGAGCAGTTCTTC
NA	NA	TRBJ2-2	TRBV13	CASSPFGLVIPTGELFF	TGTGCCAGCAGCCCGTTCGGGTTGGTGATACCAACCGGGGAGCTGTTTTTT
NA	TRBD1	TRBJ1-5	TRBV6-1	CASSEALDRGVGQPQHF	TGTGCCAGCAGTGAAGCCCTGGACAGGGGGGTCGGTCAGCCCCAGCATTTT
once	NA	TRBJ1-4	TRBV10-1	CASSGQQATNEKLFF	TGCGCCAGCAGTGGTCAGCAAGCAACTAATGAAAAACTGTTTTTT
NA	NA	TRBJ2-7	TRBV6-4	CAPRGQGPHEQYF	TGTGCCCCCCGCGGGCAGGGGCCCCACGAGCAGTACTTC
NA	NA	TRBJ1-3	TRBV7-6	CASSPILGSGNTIYF	TGTGCCAGCAGCCCTATCTTAGGTTCTGGAAACACCATATATTTT
NA	TRBD2	TRBJ2-7	TRBV7-9	CASSVAGAYEQYF	TGTGCCAGCAGCGTAGCGGGGGCCTACGAGCAGTACTTC
NA	NA	TRBJ2-1	TRBV15	CATGDGILDNEQFF	TGTGCCACCGGGGACGGAATATTAGACAATGAGCAGTTCTTC
NA	NA	TRBJ2-7	TRBV11-2	CASSLEVIHEQYF	TGTGCCAGCAGCTTAGAAGTGATCCACGAGCAGTACTTC
NA	NA	TRBJ2-7	TRBV13	CASSFPGSYEQYF	TGTGCCAGCAGCTTCCCGGGATCCTACGAGCAGTACTTC
NA	NA	TRBJ2-7	TRBV4-2	CASSQDPTESYEQYF	TGTGCCAGCAGCCAAGATCCCACAGAGTCCTACGAGCAGTACTTC
NA	TRBD2	TRBJ2-7	TRBV7-8	CASSLGLAGSYEQYF	TGTGCCAGCAGCCTGGGACTAGCGGGTTCCTACGAGCAGTACTTC
once	NA	TRBJ2-7	TRBV7-9	CASSDPLVGQGSNEQYF	TGTGCCAGCAGTGACCCCCTTGTAGGGCAGGGGAGCAACGAGCAGTACTTC
NA	TRBD1	TRBJ2-7	TRBV11-1	CASSLKGQGLYLTPYEQYF	TGTGCCAGCAGCTTAAAGGGACAGGGCCTTTACCTAACCCCATACGAGCAGTACTTC
NA	NA	TRBJ2-7	TRBV7-6	CASSVDGEYEQYF	TGTGCCAGCAGCGTGGACGGAGAGTACGAGCAGTACTTC
NA	NA	TRBJ2-7	TRBV7-9	CASSPSQGYEQYF	TGTGCCAGCAGCCCCTCACAGGGTTACGAGCAGTACTTC
NA	TRBD2	TRBJ2-7	TRBV13	CASSSRTSGFYEQYF	TGTGCCAGCAGCTCACGGACTAGCGGCTTCTACGAGCAGTACTTC
NA	NA	TRBJ2-1	TRBV7-9	CASSLTDTSYNEQFF	TGTGCCAGCAGCTTGACGGATACCTCCTACAATGAGCAGTTCTTC
NA	TRBD2	TRBJ2-2	TRBV25-1	CASSGEGVGELFF	TGTGCCAGCAGTGGGGAGGGTGTCGGGGAGCTGTTTTTT